The 31 T cell receptor beta chains presented below share a single source sample, sequenced in a study of CD8+CD57+ T cells in acquired aplastic anemia. The TCR beta profiling, which covered VDJ combination and CDR3 sequence, was carried out using genomic DNA as the template. Via MiXCR, TCRdb re-called the reads, giving one row per CDR3 protein. The table records 150,000 to 200,000 distinct CDR3 sequences, around 66% of them present only once. Specimen: sorted CD4+, CD8+, or CD8+CD57+ T cells (not recorded which) from PBMCs. Source of these receptors: a human donor with severe aplastic anemia or a healthy control (not recorded which).

This chain links TRBV2 with TRBJ1-2, with 12 bases identical to TRBD1. Per germline, CDR1 SNHLY and CDR2 FYNNEI. With 3 bases clipped from V and 7 bases from J, the junction kept 3 bases outside the gene matches. The CDR3 has 14 amino acids. The CDR3 nucleotides read TGTGCCAGCAGTGAGGGACAGGGGGCAGGTGGCTACACCTTC. It translates to CASSEGQGAGGYTF.

The V gene is TRBV20-1, the J gene TRBJ2-1, with 10 positions matching TRBD1. Germline CDR1 DFQATT, CDR2 SNEGSKA (reference sequence). J was trimmed by 6 bases and V by 5 bases; bases with no gene match: 10. This CDR3 has 15 amino acids. In DNA, the CDR3 is TGCAGTGCTTCTGCGACAGGGGGCTTTCGCAATGAGCAGTTCTTC. It is translated as CSASATGGFRNEQFF.

In the case of this clonotype: Its ends do not fully match the called genes, so a read error is possible. V and J are TRBV15 and TRBJ2-7; TRBD2 matches 8 bases. Germline loops: CDR1 LNHNV, CDR2 YYDKDF (reference sequence). The CDR3 runs to 14 residues. The CDR3 sequence: CATSTTSAGDEQYF. Written as DNA, the CDR3 is TGTGCTACCAGCACAACATCAGCGGGAGATGAGCAGTACTTC.

The chain carries TRBV5-4 and TRBJ2-2; weak D call: TRBD1 (6 bases). Trimming removed 4 bases from V and 6 bases from J, with 16 bases in between. Germline assignment: CDR1 SGHNT and CDR2 YYREEE (reference sequence). This CDR3 spans 15 amino acids. In nucleotides, the CDR3 is TGTGCCAGCAGCCAAAACCCAGGGGAGCCCGGGGAGCTGTTTTTT. It is translated as CASSQNPGEPGELFF. The entire variable domain, with the rest obtained from reference TRBV5-4 and TRBJ2-2, is as follows: ETGVTQSPTHLIKTRGQQVTLRCSSQSGHNTVSWYQQALGQGPQFIFQYYREEENGRGNFPPRFSGLQFPNYSSELNVNALELDDSALYLCASSQNPGEPGELFFGEGSRLTVL.

V usage is TRBV19 and J usage is TRBJ2-7, with TRBD2 as a possible D gene (6 bases). V was shortened by 8 bases and J by 4 bases, with 15 bases between the two germline ends. Germline values: CDR1 LNHDA, CDR2 SQIVND (reference sequence). The CDR3 contains 13 residues. CDR3 nucleotide sequence: TGTGCCAGTCGTCCCCGCGGGGCTTACGAGCAGTACTTC. Amino acids: CASRPRGAYEQYF.

The table lists this clonotype with a few counts. Here the CDR3 omits its conserved ending phenylalanine or tryptophan, so a read error is the likely source. CDR3 DNA: TGTGCCAGCAGCCAAGAGAAAGGGATGGTCACAGATACGCAGTATCTT. This sequence encodes CASSQEKGMVTDTQYL. The rearrangement joins TRBV7-9 to TRBJ2-3; D unclear. Trimming left V 5 bases short and J 2 bases short, with 17 bases between. Germline V gene lookup returns CDR1 SEHNR and CDR2 FQNEAQ (reference sequence). This CDR3 has 16 amino acids.

This clonotype was observed once. In DNA form, the CDR3 reads TGCAGTGCTAGTAGCGGGAGCCACACCGGGGAGCTGTTTTTT. Protein sequence: CSASSGSHTGELFF. This chain links TRBV20-1 with TRBJ2-2, with 9 nucleotides matching TRBD2. The J segment lost 3 bases and the V segment lost 3 bases, leaving 2 bases of the junction unmatched. CDR3 length: 14 amino acids. Germline CDR1 is DFQATT and CDR2 is SNEGSKA (reference sequence).

Concerning this clonotype: The junction departs from germline at one end; a sequencing error may be responsible. Here the CDR3 DNA reads TGCGCCAGCAGCCTGAACGCTGAGCAGTTCTTC. Its translation: CASSLNAEQFF. The chain combines TRBV7-2 with TRBJ2-7; D gene ambiguous. The assigned J gene may be wrong: the sequence end matches TRBJ2-1 better. In germline, CDR1 is SGHTA, CDR2 FQGNSA. The CDR3 runs 11 residues.

In its sample, this clonotype was seen a few times. The CDR3 protein is CASNSGYTEAFF. The CDR3 coding sequence is TGCGCCAGCAATTCAGGATACACTGAAGCTTTCTTT. The chain recombines TRBV10-2 with TRBJ1-1, with D unresolved. Trimming pared 7 bases from V and 3 bases from J, leaving 9 bases between. The CDR3 consists of 12 residues. Germline values: CDR1 WSHSY, CDR2 SAAADI.

The chain uses TRBV7-8 and TRBJ1-2, with 9 bases lining up with TRBD1. In germline, CDR1 is SGHVS, CDR2 FQNEAQ. There are 18 residues in the CDR3. V lost 4 bases, J lost 7 bases, and 19 bases stayed unmatched. CDR3: CASSSLRGPGQGIGGYTF. The CDR3 nucleotides are TGTGCCAGCAGCTCCTTAAGAGGACCGGGACAGGGAATTGGTGGCTACACCTTC.

The rearrangement links TRBV10-3 to TRBJ2-1, with 8 bases identical to TRBD2. The germline V gene encodes CDR1 ENHRY and CDR2 SYGVKD. The CDR3 is 16 amino acids. V was pared by 0 bases and J by 6 bases, with 7 bases of the junction left unmatched. The CDR3 DNA follows: TGTGCCATCAGTGAGTCCTCCGGGACTAGGGGCAATGAGCAGTTCTTC. It yields the protein CAISESSGTRGNEQFF.

A word on this clonotype: Possible read error: a much larger clone is one base away. The rearrangement links TRBV19 to TRBJ2-7; D is possibly TRBD1 (5 bases). This CDR3 is 15 amino acids long. Germline V CDR1 and CDR2: LNHDA, SQIVND (reference sequence). The CDR3 here is CASSIWGGASYKQYF. CDR3 bases: TGTGCCAGTAGTATCTGGGGCGGAGCCTCCTACAAGCAGTACTTC.

This clonotype was observed at least ten times. The rearrangement joins TRBV5-1 to TRBJ1-1; maybe TRBD1 (5 bases). The V gene lost 0 bases and the J gene lost 1 base, with 7 bases spanning the gap. The CDR3 consists of 14 residues. The V gene's germline CDR1 is SGHRS and CDR2 YFSETQ. CDR3 amino acids: CASSLGGPNTEAFF. CDR3 bases: TGCGCCAGCAGCTTGGGGGGACCGAACACTGAAGCTTTCTTT.

CDR3 amino acids: CASMGTSGTNTGELFF. As DNA, the CDR3 is TGTGCCAGCATGGGGACTAGCGGAACGAACACCGGGGAGCTGTTTTTT. This sequence joins TRBV2 and TRBJ2-2; 11 bases line up with TRBD2. Losses at the gene ends were 7 bases for V and 0 bases for J; bases not matched to a gene: 4. The CDR3 runs to 16 residues. Germline CDR1 reads SNHLY; CDR2 reads FYNNEI.

This clonotype appeared a few times. V is TRBV7-3 and J is TRBJ2-7; D possibly corresponds to TRBD1 (5 bases). CDR3 size: 14 residues. With 2 bases removed from V and 1 base from J, the gap between germline ends came to 9 bases. The germline V gene has CDR1 SGHTA and CDR2 FQGTGA. The CDR3 protein is CASSLQGTSYEQYF. In DNA form, the CDR3 reads TGTGCCAGCAGCTTACAGGGTACATCCTACGAGCAGTACTTC.

This chain links TRBV29-1 with TRBJ2-2; maybe TRBD2 (5 bases). This CDR3 region has 14 residues. The V and J ends lost 8 bases and 7 bases respectively, with 20 bases between them. The germline gives CDR1 SQVTM, CDR2 ANQGSEA. The CDR3 region is CSSLDSPPFGELFF. As DNA, the CDR3 is TGCAGCAGTTTGGACTCCCCACCGTTCGGGGAGCTGTTTTTT.

This clonotype was seen at least ten times. The genes are TRBV7-9 and TRBJ2-1; D unclear. From germline, CDR1 is SEHNR and CDR2 FQNEAQ (reference sequence). The CDR3 consists of 16 residues. V was trimmed by 0 bases and J by 4 bases, leaving 13 bases between them. DNA for the CDR3: TGTGCCAGCAGCTTAGCTATGGGTGTGATGTACAATGAGCAGTTCTTC. Amino acid sequence: CASSLAMGVMYNEQFF.

The chain uses TRBV15 and TRBJ1-6, with unresolved D. V lost 6 bases to trimming and J lost 0 bases, with 6 bases between them. The CDR3 covers 14 residues. Per germline, CDR1 LNHNV and CDR2 YYDKDF (reference sequence). The CDR3 DNA is TGTGCCACCAGGGCAAGCTCCTATAATTCACCCCTCCACTTT. Residues: CATRASSYNSPLHF.

The chain uses TRBV7-9 and TRBJ1-2; possible D gene TRBD1, 5 bases. This CDR3 comprises 13 residues. V was clipped by 2 bases and J by 7 bases, with 11 bases between them. The germline V gene has CDR1 SEHNR and CDR2 FQNEAQ (reference sequence). CDR3 sequence: CASSLLTAGGYTF. CDR3 nucleotides: TGTGCCAGCAGCTTACTGACAGCGGGTGGCTACACCTTC.

The rearrangement uses TRBV20-1 and TRBJ1-4, with D perhaps matching TRBD1 (6 bases). CDR3 size: 15 residues. V was pared by 1 base and J by 3 bases, with 12 bases between. CDR1 DFQATT and CDR2 SNEGSKA come from the germline V gene (reference sequence). CDR3 in DNA: TGCAGTGCTAGAGTAATCCAGGGGTCTAATGAAAAACTGTTTTTT. Translated, it gives CSARVIQGSNEKLFF.

This clonotype appeared a few times. Mismatch with germline at one junction end may stem from a read error. V gene TRBV3-1 combines with J gene TRBJ2-2; no definite D call. This CDR3 has 16 residues. CDR1 is LGHDT, CDR2 YNNKEL, per germline (reference sequence). In DNA form, the CDR3 reads TGTGCCAGCAGCCAAGAAGGCCGGCCGAACGCCGGGGAGCTGTTTTTT. Translation: CASSQEGRPNAGELFF.

This chain links TRBV2 with TRBJ2-3, with TRBD2 matching over 7 bases. This CDR3 spans 15 amino acids. The V and J ends lost 8 bases and 8 bases, in that order; junction bases with no gene match: 16. The germline V gene has CDR1 SNHLY and CDR2 FYNNEI. For the CDR3, the DNA is TGTGCCAGCGATGGTGGCGGGGGTACTGGAGGTACGCAGTATTTT. Protein sequence: CASDGGGGTGGTQYF.

The table lists this clonotype with a few counts. The V gene is TRBV7-9, the J gene TRBJ2-5; D gene unclear. Germline V lookup: CDR1 SEHNR, CDR2 FQNEAQ (reference sequence). This CDR3 region has 13 residues. Trimming took off 5 bases at V and 5 bases at J, with 12 bases between the two ends. This CDR3 is CASSREGRETQYF. DNA of the CDR3: TGTGCCAGCAGCCGAGAAGGAAGGGAGACCCAGTACTTC.

The J gene is TRBJ2-7, the V gene TRBV7-6; D is perhaps TRBD1 (5 bases). Germline assignment: CDR1 SGHVS and CDR2 FNYEAQ. This CDR3 is 14 amino acids long. The V and J ends lost 4 bases and 2 bases respectively, with 12 bases between them. DNA of the CDR3: TGTGCCAGCAGCTACTTCAGGGAAGCCTACGAGCAGTACTTC. The encoded protein is CASSYFREAYEQYF.

The gene calls are TRBV2 and TRBJ2-3; unclear D gene. CDR1 and CDR2 (germline): SNHLY, FYNNEI. Trimming left V 6 bases short and J 0 bases short, with 13 bases between. This CDR3 is built from 15 residues. The CDR3 nucleotides are TGTGCCAGCAGCCCCCCGGAGCGAAGCACAGATACGCAGTATTTT. Translated: CASSPPERSTDTQYF.

This clonotype came up a few times. The chain employs TRBV29-1 and TRBJ2-3; D is undetermined. Between the trimmed V and J ends, which lost 5 bases and 6 bases, there was a span of 12 bases. This CDR3 has 12 residues. CDR1 is SQVTM and CDR2 is ANQGSEA in the germline V gene. The CDR3: CSVNLGSDTQYF. In DNA form, the CDR3 reads TGCAGCGTTAACTTAGGGTCGGATACGCAGTATTTT.

In the case of this clonotype: The conserved phenylalanine or tryptophan is not found at the CDR3 terminus, so this likely reflects a read error. The gene calls are TRBV6-1 and TRBJ2-7, with 7 nucleotides matching TRBD1. The junction had 7 bases not matched to a gene; V was cut back by 5 bases and J by 0 bases. CDR1 and CDR2 from the germline V gene are MNHNS and SASEGT. This CDR3 contains 15 residues. CDR3 DNA: TGTGCCAGCAGTTCCCCGACAGGGCTCTCCTACGAGCAGTACCTC. Translating gives CASSSPTGLSYEQYL.

The chain recombines TRBV19 with TRBJ2-3; 11 bases align to TRBD2. V lost 1 base to trimming and J lost 11 bases; unmatched junction nucleotides: 8. The CDR3 loop spans 15 amino acids. From germline, CDR1 is LNHDA and CDR2 SQIVND (reference sequence). As DNA, the CDR3 is TGTGCCAGTAGTATAGGTAGCGGGAGGGCCAGGAGGCAGTATTTT. Translation: CASSIGSGRARRQYF.

J is TRBJ2-7 and V is TRBV2; unclear D gene. From germline, CDR1 is SNHLY and CDR2 FYNNEI. The CDR3 is 13 residues long. V lost 7 bases to trimming and J lost 4 bases, with 14 bases between them. CDR3 sequence (DNA): TGTGCCAGCACCGCACAGTGGGGATACGAGCAGTACTTC. Translated: CASTAQWGYEQYF.

The sample holds a few counts of this clonotype. The chain employs TRBV10-3 and TRBJ2-7; 8 bases fit TRBD2. Looked up from germline, CDR1 is ENHRY and CDR2 is SYGVKD. V was clipped by 6 bases and J by 5 bases; unmatched bases: 12. This CDR3 has 15 residues. CDR3 in amino acids: CAIRSVAGPKNEQYF. The CDR3 nucleotides are TGTGCCATCAGGTCGGTAGCGGGGCCGAAGAACGAGCAGTACTTC.

The chain recombines TRBV10-3 with TRBJ2-3, with D hard to call. CDR3 length: 15 amino acids. Trimming stripped 0 bases from V and 1 base from J, with 8 bases between. CDR1 ENHRY and CDR2 SYGVKD come from the germline V gene. CDR3 DNA: TGTGCCATCAGTGAGTCGATGGTCGGCACAGATACGCAGTATTTT. Residues: CAISESMVGTDTQYF.